One and the same sample provided the 2 T cell receptor beta chains below, sequenced in a study of blood T cell repertoires in COVID-19. The data were produced by immunoSEQ multiplex PCR, yet TCRdb's version contains in-frame clones alone and is incomplete. The sample yields more than 45,000 clones, 86% seen once. Sequencing input: peripheral blood. Source of these receptors: a man older than 75 with acute or convalescent COVID-19.

This rearrangement joins TRBV6-5 to TRBJ2-7; 8 bases are shared with TRBD2. Germline lookup yields CDR1 MNHEY and CDR2 SVGAGI. V shed 4 bases, J shed 3 bases, and the junction held 8 bases outside the gene matches. The CDR3 has 15 amino acids. CDR3 loop: CASSSFHGGGYEQYF. DNA for the CDR3: TGTGCCAGCAGTTCGTTTCACGGGGGGGGCTACGAGCAGTACTTC.

This chain uses TRBV9 with TRBJ2-5; possibly TRBD1 for D (6 bases). The CDR3 totals 16 residues. V was trimmed by 2 bases and J by 2 bases, leaving 16 bases between them. The V gene's germline CDR1 is SGDLS and CDR2 YYNGEE. CDR3 in DNA: TGTGCCAGCAGCGTTTCGTCTCGACAGGCACAAGAGACCCAGTACTTC. Amino acid sequence: CASSVSSRQAQETQYF.